This T cell receptor beta chain comes out of a study of blood T cell repertoires in COVID-19 (dated by TCRdb to between 2020 and 2021). At the level of the whole study: Samples from collaborators originated in the United States, Italy and Spain and spanned both the acute and convalescent phases of COVID-19. The material from the prospective study consisted of cDNA or gDNA derived from T cells, B-cell-depleted T cells, or PBMCs. Deeply sampled blood TCRbeta repertoires from subjects exposed to, actively infected with, or recovered from COVID-19 were included in the dataset. The repertoires were released in a freely available public database meant as a resource for research on the immune response to SARS-CoV-2. The samples were drawn from two sources: the first 160 participants of the ongoing ImmuneRACE study, and some 1,300 subjects contributed by 6 global collaborators. Nearly every sample came with metadata listing a de-identified subject ID, COVID-19 status, age in years and sex. Where available, HLA class I and class II types were obtained from metadata supplied by the sample provider rather than from assay-based typing. Study-wide findings and limitations: The quantity of clinical and demographic metadata differed by source and by participant and was supplied without curation.

V lost 3 bases and J lost 5 bases; the stretch between them is 14 bases long. Measured from the cysteine to the phenylalanine, the CDR3 is 14 residues long. Only the CDR3 DNA stays, 42 bases, in frame from base 1. CDR1 SGHNT and CDR2 YYREEE were looked up in the germline V gene (reference sequence). TCRbeta CDR3 regions were amplified from genomic DNA using the immunoSEQ Assay, a bias-controlled multiplex PCR. The study's processing was this. The number of nucleated cells in each sample was estimated from the amplification of reference gene primers within the assay. To quantify the absolute abundance of each unique TCRbeta CDR3 rearrangement, sequence reads were collapsed and filtered. For each sample, productive Simpson clonality was calculated by taking the square root of Simpson's diversity index across productive rearrangements. TCRdb retrieved this table from immuneACCESS and kept in-frame rearrangements only. Not all clones are present; in checked studies, unresolved V genes account for under half, and no reason is known for the remainder. That table supplies the V and J calls and clone size; D and trimming were determined from the DNA. The sample records around 370,000 clones, 88% of which are singletons. Jointly, the top ten make up roughly 1.2% of the sample.

In the prospective study, participants were roughly 18 to 100 years old, resided in about two dozen geographic areas of the United States, and were enrolled through a virtual design. In the prospective study, participants were assigned to cohorts based on the clinical history participants reported in a screening survey and a study questionnaire. Recovered participants in ImmuneRACE Cohort 3 were defined by two consecutive negative NP/OP PCR tests, clearance by a healthcare professional, or resolution of symptoms. In the prospective study, mobile phlebotomists collected whole blood, serum and a nasopharyngeal or oropharyngeal swab from each participant. Participants in the prospective study had the option to provide additional blood draws and questionnaires over a roughly 2-month period. Before DNA extraction, blood samples from the prospective study were shipped at room temperature or frozen. Points on this clone: There is no known antigen for this receptor. No base quality information exists; no much larger clone differs at one position.

This clonotype was obtained from a woman younger than 30 who had recovered from COVID-19. The source material was PBMCs or T cells enriched from blood (not recorded which). The rearranged segments are TRBV5-4 and TRBJ2-5, with the D gene call left open. The CDR3 protein: CASSYRVSKETQYF. The base sequence is TGTGCCAGCAGCTACCGGGTCTCTAAGGAGACCCAGTACTTC. The entire variable domain, with the stretches around the CDR3 drawn from the reference TRBV5-4 and TRBJ2-5 proteins, is ETGVTQSPTHLIKTRGQQVTLRCSSQSGHNTVSWYQQALGQGPQFIFQYYREEENGRGNFPPRFSGLQFPNYSSELNVNALELDDSALYLCASSYRVSKETQYFGPGTRLLVL.